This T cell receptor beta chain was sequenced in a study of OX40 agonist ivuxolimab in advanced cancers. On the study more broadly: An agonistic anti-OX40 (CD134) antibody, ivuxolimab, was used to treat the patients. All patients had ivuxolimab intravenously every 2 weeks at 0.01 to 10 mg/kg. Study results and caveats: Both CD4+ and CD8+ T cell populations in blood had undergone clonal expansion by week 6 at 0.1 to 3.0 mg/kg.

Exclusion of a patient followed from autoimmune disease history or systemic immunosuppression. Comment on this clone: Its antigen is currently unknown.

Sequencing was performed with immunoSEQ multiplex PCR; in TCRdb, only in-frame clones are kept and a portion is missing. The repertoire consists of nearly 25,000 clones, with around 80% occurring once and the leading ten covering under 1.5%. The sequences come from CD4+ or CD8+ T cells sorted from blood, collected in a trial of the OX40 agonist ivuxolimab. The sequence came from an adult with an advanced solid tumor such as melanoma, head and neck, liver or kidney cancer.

The CDR3 nucleotides are TGTGCCAGCAGTCCTTCCCCCGACGTTGGTGACAAAAACATTCAGTACTTC. This gives the protein CASSPSPDVGDKNIQYF. The chain employs TRBV28 and TRBJ2-4; no definite D call. Trimming took off 5 bases at V and 3 bases at J, with 20 bases between the two ends. This CDR3 has 17 amino acids. CDR1 is MDHEN, CDR2 SYDVKM, per germline.